The text below deals with one T cell receptor beta chain. Its antigen is unidentified. The PCR used 60 Vbeta and 13 Jbeta primers. TCRdb keeps only in-frame clones here, not all; method: immunoSEQ multiplex PCR. The sample comprises under 200,000 clones, around 80% of which are singletons, and about 8% rests with the top ten. The data belong to a study of cytomegalovirus exposure and HLA in healthy donors. CDR1 and CDR2 (germline): ENHRY, SYGVKD. V gave up 3 bases and J gave up 4 bases, with 13 bases separating them. The CDR3 runs 15 residues. Study-level points and caveats: CMV antigen specificity was confirmed in vitro for three CMV-associated chains. In a later analysis, productive TCRs from donors in an Asian-associated ancestry cluster reportedly carried fewer N-insertions than the cohort mean.

The sample comprised PBMCs. This sequence originates from a woman aged 40 to 55 in good health and CMV-seropositive. The chain uses TRBV10-3 and TRBJ2-1, with a possible D match to TRBD2 (6 bases). The CDR3 DNA follows: TGTGCCATCAGTGATAGCGGAGGTTCTTACAATGAGCAGTTCTTC. Protein product: CAISDSGGSYNEQFF.